These T cell receptor beta chains were read from a single sample in a study of PD-1 blockade in classical Hodgkin lymphoma. Only in-frame clones appear in the TCRdb table, and some are missing; sequencing was by immunoSEQ multiplex PCR. The sample shows over 60,000 clones, about 94% of them seen only once. The specimen was peripheral blood mononuclear cells (PBMCs). The receptor source for this set is a human donor with classical Hodgkin lymphoma. The CDR3 runs from the conserved cysteine through the conserved F or W. Each record gives: J gene, clone size, D gene, CDR3 length, V gene, CDR3 protein, CDR3 DNA. A D gene is named only where the DNA matches it firmly. Where a row states a size, it is once, few, many or the class of an expanded clone; other rows omit it.

>TRBJ2-1|.|.|13|TRBV7-8
CASSLSLGGEQFF
TGTGCCAGCAGCTTAAGCTTAGGGGGTGAGCAGTTCTTC
>TRBJ2-3|.|.|14|TRBV12-5
CASGPGEVTDTQYF
TGTGCTAGTGGTCCAGGGGAGGTAACAGATACGCAGTATTTT
>TRBJ2-3|.|TRBD1|13|TRBV19
CASRQTGGDTQYF
TGTGCCAGTAGGCAGACAGGGGGAGATACGCAGTATTTT
>TRBJ1-1|.|.|16|TRBV7-9
CASSLAFDTQNTEAFF
TGTGCCAGCAGCCTCGCGTTTGACACACAGAACACTGAAGCTTTCTTT
>TRBJ1-2|.|TRBD1|13|TRBV11-2
CASSPGTGETHTF
TGTGCCAGCAGCCCTGGGACAGGGGAAACCCACACCTTC
>TRBJ1-1|once|.|17|TRBV18
CASSPQIGHALNTEAFF
TGTGCCAGCTCACCCCAAATCGGACACGCATTGAACACTGAAGCTTTCTTT
>TRBJ1-1|.|TRBD1|17|TRBV7-9
CASSSMRGTGGGGEAFF
TGTGCCAGCAGCTCAATGCGAGGGACAGGGGGTGGAGGTGAAGCTTTCTTT
>TRBJ1-6|.|.|17|TRBV30
CAWSVMGRVTYNSPLHF
TGTGCCTGGAGTGTGATGGGCAGGGTCACCTATAATTCACCCCTCCACTTT
>TRBJ1-6|.|.|14|TRBV5-5
CASSFSAFNSPLHF
TGTGCCAGCAGCTTCTCGGCCTTTAATTCACCCCTCCACTTT
>TRBJ2-3|.|TRBD1|17|TRBV29-1
CSVEGPRDRGPTDTQYF
TGCAGCGTTGAAGGGCCCCGGGACAGGGGGCCCACAGATACGCAGTATTTT
>TRBJ2-5|.|.|14|TRBV4-1
CASSLTGFGETQYF
TGCGCCAGCAGCCTCACAGGCTTCGGGGAGACCCAGTACTTC
>TRBJ1-1|.|TRBD1|14|TRBV7-2
CASSPGTGHTEAFF
TGTGCCAGCAGCCCGGGGACAGGGCACACTGAAGCTTTCTTT
>TRBJ1-5|.|.|14|TRBV2
CASSDSYSNQPQHF
TGTGCCAGCTCGGACAGTTATAGCAATCAGCCCCAGCATTTT
>TRBJ2-7|.|.|15|TRBV6-5
CASSYSAGDSYEQYF
TGTGCCAGCAGTTACTCTGCAGGGGATTCCTACGAGCAGTACTTC
>TRBJ2-4|once|.|13|TRBV11-3
CASSLNNKNIQYF
TGTGCCAGCAGCTTAAACAATAAAAACATTCAGTACTTC
>TRBJ2-4|.|TRBD2|16|TRBV28
CASSSSAGGSKNIQYF
TGTGCCAGCAGTTCTTCAGCGGGAGGATCCAAAAACATTCAGTACTTC
>TRBJ2-5|.|.|14|TRBV7-2
CASSSSGIQETQYF
TGTGCCAGCAGCTCGAGCGGAATTCAAGAGACCCAGTACTTC
>TRBJ2-1|.|.|15|TRBV12-5
CASGLARQPYNEQFF
TGTGCTAGTGGTTTGGCCCGTCAACCGTACAATGAGCAGTTCTTC
>TRBJ1-5|.|.|15|TRBV5-6
CASSSGPSGNQPQHF
TGTGCCAGCAGTTCCGGCCCCTCAGGCAATCAGCCCCAGCATTTT
>TRBJ1-6|once|TRBD1|13|TRBV5-8
CASSPQGNTPLHF
TGTGCCAGCAGTCCACAGGGGAATACACCCCTCCACTTT
>TRBJ1-1|.|.|10|TRBV6-5
CATYRGYAFF
TGTGCCACCTACCGTGGGTATGCTTTCTTT
>TRBJ2-1|.|TRBD2|15|TRBV5-1
CASAASGGRNNEQFF
TGCGCCAGTGCTGCCAGCGGGGGGAGAAACAATGAGCAGTTCTTC
>TRBJ1-1|.|.|14|TRBV11-3
CASSRSRADTEAFF
TGTGCCAGCAGCCGGTCTCGGGCGGACACTGAAGCTTTCTTT
>TRBJ2-3|once|.|14|TRBV7-8
CASSFVAGADTQYF
TGTGCCAGCAGCTTTGTGGCCGGCGCAGATACGCAGTATTTT
>TRBJ1-1|.|.|11|TRBV11-2
CASSLYAEAFF
TGTGCCAGCAGCCTCTACGCTGAAGCTTTCTTT
>TRBJ2-3|.|TRBD2|18|TRBV5-1
CASSLALAGGISTDTQYF
TGCGCCAGCAGCTTGGCCCTAGCGGGAGGCATAAGCACAGATACGCAGTATTTT
>TRBJ2-7|.|.|12|TRBV5-5
CASRRTGDEQYF
TGTGCCAGCAGGCGAACAGGAGACGAGCAGTACTTC
>TRBJ1-2|.|.|16|TRBV15
CATSRDPLVIASGYTF
TGTGCCACCAGCAGAGACCCCTTGGTGATCGCGAGCGGCTACACCTTC
>TRBJ1-1|.|TRBD1|15|TRBV10-2
CASSWGQGGTGEAFF
TGCGCCAGCAGCTGGGGACAGGGGGGCACCGGTGAAGCTTTCTTT
>TRBJ1-2|few|.|15|TRBV4-1
CASSQVTGMDYGYTF
TGCGCCAGCAGCCAAGTAACAGGGATGGACTATGGCTACACCTTC
>TRBJ2-7|.|.|15|TRBV5-1
CASSSLTVGVDEQYF
TGCGCCAGCAGCTCCTTGACAGTAGGAGTTGACGAGCAGTACTTC
>TRBJ2-3|.|.|15|TRBV5-1
CASSTEISSTDTQYF
TGCGCCAGCTCGACAGAAATATCTAGCACAGATACGCAGTATTTT
>TRBJ1-1|.|.|16|TRBV27
CASSLGYLTMNTEAFF
TGTGCCAGCAGTCTGGGGTATTTGACCATGAACACTGAAGCTTTCTTT
>TRBJ2-2|.|TRBD2|15|TRBV4-1
CASSHRLAVSGELFF
TGCGCCAGCAGCCACCGACTAGCGGTGTCCGGGGAGCTGTTTTTT
>TRBJ1-5|.|.|15|TRBV7-2
CASSLLQRRNQPQHF
TGTGCCAGCAGCTTACTTCAACGGCGCAATCAGCCCCAGCATTTT
>TRBJ2-7|.|.|15|TRBV15
CATSRGGGRSYEQYF
TGTGCCACCAGCAGAGGGGGAGGCAGATCCTACGAGCAGTACTTC
>TRBJ2-5|.|.|15|TRBV19
CASSIVTGYQETQYF
TGTGCCAGTAGTATTGTAACTGGGTACCAAGAGACCCAGTACTTC
>TRBJ1-4|.|TRBD1|16|TRBV18
CASSPTSGTGSKKLFF
TGTGCCAGCTCACCGACCTCCGGGACAGGGTCCAAAAAACTGTTTTTT
>TRBJ2-1|once|TRBD2|13|TRBV7-6
CASSRGGLDEQFF
TGTGCCAGCAGCCGGGGGGGTCTCGATGAGCAGTTCTTC
>TRBJ1-2|.|.|15|TRBV7-2
CASSLVSGKGYGYTF
TGTGCCAGCAGCTTAGTCTCCGGGAAGGGCTATGGCTACACCTTC